The 8 T cell receptor beta chains listed next were all sequenced from one sample in a study of blood T cells in healthy people across ages. A second PCR, run for about 7 to 11 cycles, used a sample-barcoded 5' primer plus a J-beta primer mix. TCRdb called the 5' RACE reads again in MiXCR, with one record for every CDR3 protein. The sample holds approximately 1,000,000 distinct CDR3 sequences, under 45% seen once. The material sequenced was blood. These receptors were collected from a woman aged 55-69 years in good health.

The chain uses TRBV7-8 and TRBJ2-1, with TRBD2 matching 12 bases. This CDR3 is 16 amino acids long. The J segment lost 9 bases and the V segment lost 5 bases, leaving 11 bases of the junction unmatched. The germline V gene encodes CDR1 SGHVS and CDR2 FQNEAQ. This CDR3 reads CASSKTSGGPYVEQFF. CDR3 sequence (DNA): TGTGCCAGCAGCAAGACTAGCGGGGGACCTTACGTTGAGCAGTTCTTC. The full variable domain, rest sourced from reference TRBV7-8 and TRBJ2-1, is GAGVSQSPRYKVAKRGQDVALRCDPISGHVSLFWYQQALGQGPEFLTYFQNEAQLDKSGLPSDRFFAERPEGSVSTLKIQRTQQEDSAVYLCASSKTSGGPYVEQFFGPGTRLTVL.

The chain uses TRBV6-6 and TRBJ2-3, with a weak D call TRBD1 (6 bases). The CDR3 consists of 13 residues. V dropped 7 bases and J dropped 1 base, with 9 bases sitting between them. The germline V gene encodes CDR1 MNHNY and CDR2 SVGAGI (reference sequence). CDR3 sequence reads: CASKDSRTDTQYF. The CDR3 nucleotides are TGTGCCAGCAAGGACAGCCGCACAGATACGCAGTATTTT.

This chain joins TRBV12-3 or TRBV12-4 and TRBJ2-2; 10 nucleotides line up with TRBD1. Trimming removed 5 bases from V and 3 bases from J; junction bases left unmatched: 3. The CDR3 runs to 15 residues. The CDR3 nucleotides read TGTGCCAGCAGTGGACAGGGGGTTTACACCGGGGAGCTGTTTTTT. Protein sequence: CASSGQGVYTGELFF.

This chain connects TRBV28 to TRBJ2-1, with 7 bases aligning to TRBD2. This CDR3 has 15 amino acids. V gave up 5 bases and J gave up 6 bases; unmatched junction bases: 10. The germline V gene encodes CDR1 MDHEN and CDR2 SYDVKM. Here the CDR3 reads CASSLIAGPRNEQFF. The DNA of the CDR3 is TGTGCCAGCAGTCTCATAGCGGGCCCCCGCAATGAGCAGTTCTTC.

The genes are TRBV2 and TRBJ2-7; D perhaps matches TRBD2 (5 bases). The CDR3 has 14 residues. V was cut by 6 bases and J by 4 bases, with 16 bases left in between. CDR1 is SNHLY and CDR2 is FYNNEI in the germline V gene. CDR3 bases: TGTGCCAGCAGGTGGGGAGCGGAAAGATACGAGCAGTACTTC. Translating gives CASRWGAERYEQYF.

This clonotype was recorded once. The chain has TRBV6-2 or TRBV6-3 and TRBJ2-1; TRBD2 might be the D (6 bases). CDR3 length: 13 amino acids. From germline, CDR1 is MNHEY and CDR2 SVGEGT. V was cut by 2 bases and J by 8 bases, with 10 bases left in between. The DNA for the CDR3 is TGTGCCAGCAGTTACGGGGGGAACCATGAGCAGTTCTTC. It yields the protein CASSYGGNHEQFF.

The V call is TRBV13, the J call TRBJ2-5; 8 bases are a match to TRBD2. The CDR3 has 15 residues. The germline CDR1 and CDR2 sequences are PRHDT and FYEKMQ (reference sequence). The trim removed 5 bases at V and 2 bases at J, leaving 7 bases unmatched. CDR3 DNA: TGTGCCAGCAGCCTGCGGGTAGCGGGACAAGAGACCCAGTACTTC. Translated, it gives CASSLRVAGQETQYF.

This clonotype was seen only once. This rearrangement joins TRBV6-5 to TRBJ2-5; 11 positions agree with TRBD2. Matching the DNA end better, TRBJ2-7 makes the J call doubtful. Germline V CDR1 and CDR2: MNHEY, SVGAGI. This CDR3 has 15 residues. The CDR3 region is CASSYTLAGVYEQYF. CDR3 in DNA: TGTGCCAGCAGTTACACACTAGCGGGAGTATACGAGCAGTACTTC.